This TCR beta chain stems from a study of read filtering for tumor transcriptome and immune sequencing. V dropped 5 bases and J dropped 5 bases, with 14 bases sitting between them. The CDR3 runs 14 residues. Looked up from germline, CDR1 is SGHTA and CDR2 is FQGTGA. From approximately 430 ng of RNA, a library with molecular barcoded alpha/delta and beta/gamma adaptors was made. TCRdb ran MiXCR on the reads and lists one entry per CDR3 protein. Altogether about 57,000 distinct CDR3 sequences are present, about 15% being singletons, with the ten largest covering approximately 47%. This clonotype was obtained from a donor at least 40 years old with multiple myeloma. The V call is TRBV7-3, the J call TRBJ2-3, with D unclear. Sequencing input: a population of CD138-negative cells sorted from bone marrow. This CDR3 is CASSLGFVQDTQYF. CDR3 DNA sequence: TGTGCCAGCAGCCTTGGTTTCGTCCAAGATACGCAGTATTTT. Combining the CDR3 with reference TRBV7-3 and TRBJ2-3 gives the whole variable domain GAGVSQTPSNKVTEKGKYVELRCDPISGHTALYWYRQSLGQGPEFLIYFQGTGAADDSGLPNDRFFAVRPEGSVSTLKIQRTERGDSAVYLCASSLGFVQDTQYFGPGTRLTVL.